The entry below describes one TCR beta chain. Its antigen remains unidentified. No base quality values were provided; no much bigger clone lies one nucleotide off. Sorted unstimulated T cells, along with proliferating T cells recovered from mixed lymphocyte reactions, underwent TCRbeta CDR3 sequencing. Fresh whole blood from ten HLA-typed healthy donors was used as the source from which PBMCs were isolated. To map where alloreactive clones came from, unstimulated CD4+ regulatory T cells were FACS-sorted. V trim: 10 bases; J trim: 5 bases; unmatched bases: 19. Taken from the germline V gene, the CDR1 and CDR2 loops are ENHRY and SYGVKD. The CDR3 starts with the cysteine, ends with the phenylalanine, and has 18 residues. The entry retains the CDR3 DNA only, 54 bases that are in frame from base 1. The data were taken from a study of siplizumab effects on memory and regulatory T cells (dated by TCRdb to about 2019). Background on the whole study: The study looked at the effect of siplizumab, an anti-CD2 antibody, on alloreactive T-cell subsets in allogeneic mixed lymphocyte reactions made from human PBMCs.

Library creation used the immunoSEQ multiplex PCR assay. About 10^5 TCR templates per sample were assayed by the deep sequencing platform. Genomic DNA extracted from sorted T cells was used for TCRbeta CDR3 sequencing. Processing in the source paper ran as follows. The R programming language was used for the clonal analysis of the TCRbeta CDR3 data. Comparing unstimulated samples against CFSE-low samples taken after the reaction was how alloreactive CD4+ and CD8+ clones were defined. Regulatory or non-regulatory origin of alloreactive CD4+ clones was assigned by matching sequences to the sorted unstimulated Treg and non-Treg repertoires. TCRdb obtained this table from immuneACCESS and retained in-frame rearrangements with V and J assigned. These tables miss some clones; where compared with another copy, unresolved V genes account for less than half of the shortfall, and the remainder is unexplained. Clone size and the V and J calls come from that table; the DNA yielded D and trimming. This sample has over 80,000 clones in its table, and approximately 88% of those were observed once. The leading ten clones occupy more than 1.5% of the sample.

Study-level results and caveats: Because sequences below about 10^-5 frequency were poorly captured, only a minor fraction of alloreactive clones could be mapped to unstimulated subsets. About 80-97% of proliferating CD4+ or CD8+ clones could not be given a naive or memory phenotype. In reactions with siplizumab, an average of approximately 70% of mappable alloreactive CD4+ clones were Treg-derived, compared with roughly 26% in control reactions. Whether proliferating Tregs from siplizumab cultures were suppressive was not functionally confirmed. Unstimulated naive T cells appeared to be more diverse than memory T cells, and naive cells seemed to make a substantial contribution to the alloresponse. The cumulative frequency of alloreactive sequences traceable to unstimulated CD4+ memory T cells was significantly reduced by siplizumab.

This TCR was sampled from a human donor in good health. The sequenced sample was Tregs sorted from blood. Recombination linked TRBV10-3 to TRBJ1-6, with 8 middle bases fitting TRBD1. The DNA is TGTGCCACACAGAGGGGGACAGGTGGGGCGTTTGATAATTCACCCCTCCACTTT. Its translation is CATQRGTGGAFDNSPLHF.